This T cell receptor (beta chain) came from a study of T-cell reconstitution after alpha-beta-depleted transplantation in children. General study points: It was newly produced T cells that mostly accounted for T-cell counts and diversity one year after transplant.

This clonotype was observed once. Its antigen is currently unknown. Unique molecular identifiers featured in how the TCRbeta library was prepared. TCRdb passed the PCR reads through MiXCR, listing each CDR3 protein once. The sample comprises over 400,000 distinct CDR3 sequences, 43% of which are singletons, and about 30% rests with the top ten. The V segment lost 1 base and the J segment 3 bases; nucleotides outside the gene matches: 6. This CDR3 is 16 amino acids long. CDR1 is SGHAT, CDR2 FQDESV, per germline (reference sequence). This chain connects TRBV11-1 to TRBJ2-1; TRBD2 matches at 7 bases. The receptor was isolated from a girl aged 2-9 years with aplastic anemia, due to receive a stem cell transplant. Sequences were derived from PBMCs, sampled before TCRalphabeta/CD19-depleted stem cell transplant. The CDR3, as DNA: TGTGCCAGCAGCTTAGTCGGCGGGAGACTCTACAATGAGCAGTTCTTC. The encoded protein is CASSLVGGRLYNEQFF.